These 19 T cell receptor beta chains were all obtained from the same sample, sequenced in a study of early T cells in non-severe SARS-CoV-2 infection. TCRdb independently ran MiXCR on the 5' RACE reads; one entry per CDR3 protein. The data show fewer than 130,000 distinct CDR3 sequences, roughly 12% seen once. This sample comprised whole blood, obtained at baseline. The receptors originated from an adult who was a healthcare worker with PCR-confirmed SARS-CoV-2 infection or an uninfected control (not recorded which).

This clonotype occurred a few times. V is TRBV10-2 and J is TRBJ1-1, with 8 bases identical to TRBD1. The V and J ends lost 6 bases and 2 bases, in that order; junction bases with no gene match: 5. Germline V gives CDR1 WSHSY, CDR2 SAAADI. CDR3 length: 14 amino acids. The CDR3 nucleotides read TGCGCCAGCAGGGCAGGGGGCGATAACACTGAAGCTTTCTTT. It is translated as CASRAGGDNTEAFF.

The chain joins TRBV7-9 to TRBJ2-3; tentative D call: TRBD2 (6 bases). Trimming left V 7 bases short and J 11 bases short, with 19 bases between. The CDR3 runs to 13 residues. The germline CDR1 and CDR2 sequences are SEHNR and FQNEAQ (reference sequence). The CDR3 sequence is CASNVGGSSVQYF. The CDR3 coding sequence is TGTGCCAGCAACGTAGGAGGGTCGAGCGTGCAGTATTTT. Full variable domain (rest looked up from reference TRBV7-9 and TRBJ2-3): DTGVSQNPRHKITKRGQNVTFRCDPISEHNRLYWYRQTLGQGPEFLTYFQNEAQLEKSRLLSDRFSAERPKGSFSTLEIQRTEQGDSAMYLCASNVGGSSVQYFGPGTRLTVL.

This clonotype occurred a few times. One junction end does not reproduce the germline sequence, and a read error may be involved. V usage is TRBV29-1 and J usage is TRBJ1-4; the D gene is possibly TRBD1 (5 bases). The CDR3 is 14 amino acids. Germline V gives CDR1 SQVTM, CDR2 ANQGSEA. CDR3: CSGRTGATNEKLFF. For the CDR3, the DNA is TGCAGCGGCCGGACCGGGGCAACGAATGAAAAACTGTTTTTT.

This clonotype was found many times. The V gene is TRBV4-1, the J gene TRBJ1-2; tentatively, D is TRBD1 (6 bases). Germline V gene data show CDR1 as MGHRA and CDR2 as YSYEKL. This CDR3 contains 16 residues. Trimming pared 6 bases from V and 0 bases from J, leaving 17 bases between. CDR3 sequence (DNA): TGCGCCAGCAGACCGCTGTCGGACAGCTCTAACTATGGCTACACCTTC. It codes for CASRPLSDSSNYGYTF.

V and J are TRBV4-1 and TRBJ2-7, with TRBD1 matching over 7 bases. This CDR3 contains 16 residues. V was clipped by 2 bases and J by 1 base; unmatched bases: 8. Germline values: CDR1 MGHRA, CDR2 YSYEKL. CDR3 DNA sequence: TGCGCCAGCAGCCAACACATAAGACAGGGATCCTACGAGCAGTACTTC. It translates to CASSQHIRQGSYEQYF.

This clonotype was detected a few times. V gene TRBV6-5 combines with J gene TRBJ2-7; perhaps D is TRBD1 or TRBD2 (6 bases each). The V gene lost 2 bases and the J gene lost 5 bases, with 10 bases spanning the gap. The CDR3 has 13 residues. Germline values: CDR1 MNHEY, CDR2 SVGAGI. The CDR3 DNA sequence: TGTGCCAGCAGTTACATCGGGGGCAACGAGCAGTACTTC. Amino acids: CASSYIGGNEQYF.

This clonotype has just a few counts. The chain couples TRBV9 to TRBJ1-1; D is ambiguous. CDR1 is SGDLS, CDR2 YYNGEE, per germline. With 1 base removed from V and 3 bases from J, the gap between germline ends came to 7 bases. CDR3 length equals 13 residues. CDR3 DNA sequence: TGTGCCAGCAGCGTACACCGGGACACTGAAGCTTTCTTT. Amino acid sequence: CASSVHRDTEAFF. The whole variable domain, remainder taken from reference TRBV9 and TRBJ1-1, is DSGVTQTPKHLITATGQRVTLRCSPRSGDLSVYWYQQSLDQGLQFLIQYYNGEERAKGNILERFSAQQFPDLHSELNLSSLELGDSALYFCASSVHRDTEAFFGQGTRLTVV.

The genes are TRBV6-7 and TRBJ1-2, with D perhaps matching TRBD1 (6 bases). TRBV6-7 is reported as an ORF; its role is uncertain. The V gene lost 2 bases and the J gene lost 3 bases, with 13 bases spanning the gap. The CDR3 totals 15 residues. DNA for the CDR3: TGTGCCAGCAGTTACGAATGGGGACACCACTATGGCTACACCTTC. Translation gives CASSYEWGHHYGYTF.

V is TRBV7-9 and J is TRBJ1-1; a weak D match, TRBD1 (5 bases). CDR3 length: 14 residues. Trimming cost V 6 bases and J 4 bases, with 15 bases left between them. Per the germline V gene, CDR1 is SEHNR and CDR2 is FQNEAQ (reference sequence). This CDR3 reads CASSYISGITEAFF. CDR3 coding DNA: TGTGCCAGCAGTTATATTTCAGGGATCACTGAAGCTTTCTTT.

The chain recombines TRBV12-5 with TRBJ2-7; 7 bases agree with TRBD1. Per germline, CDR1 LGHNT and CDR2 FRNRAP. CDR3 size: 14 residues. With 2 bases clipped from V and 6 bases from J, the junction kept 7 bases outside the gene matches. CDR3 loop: CASGLRDSPSEQYF. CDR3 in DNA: TGTGCTAGTGGTTTGCGGGACAGCCCTTCCGAGCAGTACTTC.

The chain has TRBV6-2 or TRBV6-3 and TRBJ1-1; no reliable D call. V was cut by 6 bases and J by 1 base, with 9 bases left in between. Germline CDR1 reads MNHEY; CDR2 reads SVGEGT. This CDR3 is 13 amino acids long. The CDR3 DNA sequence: TGTGCCAGCAGCGAGGACGGGAACACTGAAGCTTTCTTT. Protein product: CASSEDGNTEAFF.

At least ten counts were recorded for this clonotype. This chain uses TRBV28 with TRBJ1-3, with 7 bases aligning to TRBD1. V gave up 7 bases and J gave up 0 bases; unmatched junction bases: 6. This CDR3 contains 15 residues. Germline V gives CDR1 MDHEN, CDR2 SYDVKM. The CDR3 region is CASTSTGISGNTIYF. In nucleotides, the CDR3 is TGTGCCAGCACTTCGACAGGGATCTCTGGAAACACCATATATTTT.

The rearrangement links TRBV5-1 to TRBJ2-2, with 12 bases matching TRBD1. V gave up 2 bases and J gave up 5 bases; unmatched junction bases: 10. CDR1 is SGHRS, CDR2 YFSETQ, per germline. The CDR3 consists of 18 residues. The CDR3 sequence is CASSLPGQGASLTGELFF. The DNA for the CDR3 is TGCGCCAGCAGCTTACCGGGACAGGGGGCGTCTCTAACCGGGGAGCTGTTTTTT. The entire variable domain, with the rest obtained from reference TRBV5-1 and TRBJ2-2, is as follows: KAGVTQTPRYLIKTRGQQVTLSCSPISGHRSVSWYQQTPGQGLQFLFEYFSETQRNKGNFPGRFSGRQFSNSRSEMNVSTLELGDSALYLCASSLPGQGASLTGELFFGEGSRLTVL.

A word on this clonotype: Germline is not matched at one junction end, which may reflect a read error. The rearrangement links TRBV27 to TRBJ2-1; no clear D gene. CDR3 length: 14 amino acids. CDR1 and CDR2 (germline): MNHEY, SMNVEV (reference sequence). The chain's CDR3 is CASSPAGSSNEQFF. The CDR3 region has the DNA TGTGCCAGCAGCCCCGCCGGGTCCTCCAATGAGCAGTTCTTC.

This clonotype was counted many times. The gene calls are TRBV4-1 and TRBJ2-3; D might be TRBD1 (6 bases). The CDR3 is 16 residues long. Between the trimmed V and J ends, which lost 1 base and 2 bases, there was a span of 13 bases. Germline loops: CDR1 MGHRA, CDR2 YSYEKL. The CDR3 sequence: CASSQGTGTFTDTQYF. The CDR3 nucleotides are TGCGCCAGCAGCCAAGGAACAGGGACCTTCACAGATACGCAGTATTTT.

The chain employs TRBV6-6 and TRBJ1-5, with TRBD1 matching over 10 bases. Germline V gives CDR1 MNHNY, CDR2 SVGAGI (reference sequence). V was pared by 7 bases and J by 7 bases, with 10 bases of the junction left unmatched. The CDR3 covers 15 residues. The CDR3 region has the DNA TGTGCCAGCACCGGACAGGGGGATCTGGAGCAGCCCCAGCATTTT. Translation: CASTGQGDLEQPQHF.

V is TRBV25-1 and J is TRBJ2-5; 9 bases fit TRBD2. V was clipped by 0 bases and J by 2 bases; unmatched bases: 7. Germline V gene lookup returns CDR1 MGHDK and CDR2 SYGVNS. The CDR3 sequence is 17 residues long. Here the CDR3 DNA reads TGTGCCAGCAGTGAATATAAGGGTCTAGCGGGGCAAGAGACCCAGTACTTC. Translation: CASSEYKGLAGQETQYF.

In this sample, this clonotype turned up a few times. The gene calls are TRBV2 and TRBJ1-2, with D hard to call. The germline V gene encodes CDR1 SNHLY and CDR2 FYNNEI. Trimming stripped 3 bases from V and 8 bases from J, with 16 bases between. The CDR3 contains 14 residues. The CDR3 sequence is CASSEAGQGWGYTF. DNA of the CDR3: TGTGCCAGCAGTGAGGCCGGCCAAGGGTGGGGCTACACCTTC.

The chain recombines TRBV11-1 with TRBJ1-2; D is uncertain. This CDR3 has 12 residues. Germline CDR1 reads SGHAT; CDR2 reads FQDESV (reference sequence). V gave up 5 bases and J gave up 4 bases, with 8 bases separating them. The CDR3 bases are TGTGCCAGCAGCGCCGACGTCTATGGCTACACCTTC. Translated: CASSADVYGYTF.